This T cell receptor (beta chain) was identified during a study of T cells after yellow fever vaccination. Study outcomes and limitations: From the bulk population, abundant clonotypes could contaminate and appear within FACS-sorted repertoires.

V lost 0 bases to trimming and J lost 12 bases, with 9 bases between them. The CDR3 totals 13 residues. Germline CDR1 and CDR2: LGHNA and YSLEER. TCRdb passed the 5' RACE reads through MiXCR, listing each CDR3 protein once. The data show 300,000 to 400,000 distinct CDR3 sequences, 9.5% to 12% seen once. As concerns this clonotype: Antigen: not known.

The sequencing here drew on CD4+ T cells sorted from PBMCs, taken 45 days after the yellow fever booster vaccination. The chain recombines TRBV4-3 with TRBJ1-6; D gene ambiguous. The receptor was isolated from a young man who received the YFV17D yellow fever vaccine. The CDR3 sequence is CASSQDRTLPLHF. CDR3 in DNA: TGCGCCAGCAGCCAAGATCGAACTTTACCCCTCCACTTT.